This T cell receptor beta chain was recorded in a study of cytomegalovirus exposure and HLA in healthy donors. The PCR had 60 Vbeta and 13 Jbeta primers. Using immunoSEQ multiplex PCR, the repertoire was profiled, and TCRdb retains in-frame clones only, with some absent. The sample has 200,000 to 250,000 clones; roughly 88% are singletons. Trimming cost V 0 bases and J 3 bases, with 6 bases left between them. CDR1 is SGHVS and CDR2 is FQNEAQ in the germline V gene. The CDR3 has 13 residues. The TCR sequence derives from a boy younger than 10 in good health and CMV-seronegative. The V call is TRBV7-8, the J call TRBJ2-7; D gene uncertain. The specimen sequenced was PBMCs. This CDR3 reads CASSLAPNYEQYF. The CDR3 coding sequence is TGTGCCAGCAGCTTAGCTCCCAACTACGAGCAGTACTTC.